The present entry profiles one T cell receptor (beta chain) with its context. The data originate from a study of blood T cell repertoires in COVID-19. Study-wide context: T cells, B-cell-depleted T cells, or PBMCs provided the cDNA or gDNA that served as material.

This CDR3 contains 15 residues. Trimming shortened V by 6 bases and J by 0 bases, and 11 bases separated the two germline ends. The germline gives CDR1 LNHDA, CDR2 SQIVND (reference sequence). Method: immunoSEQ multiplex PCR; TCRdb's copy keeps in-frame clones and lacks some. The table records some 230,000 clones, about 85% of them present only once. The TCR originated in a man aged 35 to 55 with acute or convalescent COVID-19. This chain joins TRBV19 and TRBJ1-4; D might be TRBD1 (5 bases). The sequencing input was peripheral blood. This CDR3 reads CASSLGGATNEKLFF. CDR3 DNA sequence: TGTGCCAGTAGCTTGGGAGGGGCAACTAATGAAAAACTGTTTTTT.